Listed here are 15 T cell receptor beta chains from one sample, sequenced in a study of early T cells in non-severe SARS-CoV-2 infection. TCRdb independently ran MiXCR on the 5' RACE reads; one entry per CDR3 protein. The table has 84,000 or so distinct CDR3 sequences, 13% to 15% seen once. The material sequenced was whole blood. The receptors come from an adult who was a healthcare worker with PCR-confirmed SARS-CoV-2 infection or an uninfected control (not recorded which).

The chain links TRBV5-1 to TRBJ2-3; D is unresolved. Germline values: CDR1 SGHRS, CDR2 YFSETQ. This CDR3 has 15 amino acids. Trimming cost V 0 bases and J 2 bases, with 10 bases left between them. The CDR3 region is CASSLVAAHTDTQYF. DNA for the CDR3: TGCGCCAGCAGCTTGGTAGCCGCTCACACAGATACGCAGTATTTT.

This chain connects TRBV7-2 to TRBJ1-6, with a weak D call TRBD1 (5 bases). V lost 5 bases to trimming and J lost 5 bases, with 10 bases between them. This CDR3 comprises 14 residues. Germline V gene data show CDR1 as SGHTA and CDR2 as FQGNSA. The CDR3 DNA follows: TGTGCCAGCAGCCGCGGGACGGATAATTCACCCCTCCACTTT. Encoded protein: CASSRGTDNSPLHF.

This clonotype has a count of ten or more. This chain joins TRBV6-6 and TRBJ2-1; D tentatively fits TRBD1 or TRBD2 (5 bases each). The CDR3 has 11 amino acids. The germline V gene encodes CDR1 MNHNY and CDR2 SVGAGI (reference sequence). V lost 10 bases to trimming and J lost 9 bases, with 13 bases between them. CDR3 nucleotides: TGTGCCACCAAATTGGGGGTTGAGCAGTTCTTC. Protein product: CATKLGVEQFF.

This clonotype was detected a few times. The genes are TRBV7-3 and TRBJ2-2; TRBD1 matches at 7 bases. Germline values: CDR1 SGHTA, CDR2 FQGTGA. The CDR3 sequence is 15 residues long. The junction had 10 bases not matched to a gene; V was cut back by 5 bases and J by 7 bases. The CDR3 spells CASSQTTGLVGELFF. CDR3 nucleotides: TGTGCCAGCAGCCAAACGACAGGGTTGGTCGGGGAGCTGTTTTTT.

This clonotype occurred a few times. Mismatch with germline at one junction end may stem from a read error. This chain links TRBV12-3 or TRBV12-4 with TRBJ2-1, with D uncertain. The CDR3 is made up of 12 amino acids. The CDR3 here is CASSLDGVYVNF. In DNA, the CDR3 is TGTGCCAGCAGTTTAGATGGGGTTTACGTTAATTTC.

This clonotype was seen repeatedly, ten times or more. The V call is TRBV16, the J call TRBJ1-2; no clear D. V lost 0 bases, J lost 4 bases, and 9 bases lay in between. Germline V gives CDR1 KGHSY, CDR2 FQNENV. CDR3 length: 14 amino acids. The CDR3 spells CASSQSGRAYGYTF. The CDR3 nucleotides are TGTGCCAGCAGCCAATCGGGGAGGGCCTATGGCTACACCTTC.

This chain uses TRBV7-8 with TRBJ2-3; D remains ambiguous. Germline CDR1 reads SGHVS; CDR2 reads FQNEAQ. This CDR3 contains 13 residues. V was clipped by 1 base and J by 4 bases, with 6 bases between them. CDR3 coding DNA: TGTGCCAGCAGCTTAGATTGGGCAGATACGCAGTATTTT. The encoded protein is CASSLDWADTQYF.

This clonotype appeared many times. V is TRBV3-1 and J is TRBJ2-5; 7 nucleotides line up with TRBD1. The CDR3 is 15 residues long. Germline assignment: CDR1 LGHDT and CDR2 YNNKEL (reference sequence). V trimming: 0 bases; J trimming: 1 base; junction bases outside the gene matches: 2. The CDR3 loop is CASSQDPGGQETQYF. The DNA for the CDR3 is TGTGCCAGCAGCCAAGATCCAGGGGGCCAAGAGACCCAGTACTTC.

This clonotype was picked up a small number of times. The rearrangement links TRBV27 to TRBJ2-2, with 7 bases lining up with TRBD1. Germline V gives CDR1 MNHEY, CDR2 SMNVEV (reference sequence). CDR3 length equals 14 residues. Trimming cost V 5 bases and J 9 bases; bases outside gene matches: 9. For the CDR3, the DNA is TGTGCCAGCAGTCCACTGGACAGGCTCAGGGAGCTGTTTTTT. Its translation: CASSPLDRLRELFF.

V and J are TRBV20-1 and TRBJ2-1, with TRBD1 matching 8 bases. The CDR3 is 12 residues long. V was clipped by 2 bases and J by 9 bases; unmatched bases: 3. Germline V gene lookup returns CDR1 DFQATT and CDR2 SNEGSKA (reference sequence). CDR3 loop: CSARNRGTEQFF. For the CDR3, the DNA is TGCAGTGCTAGAAACAGGGGGACTGAGCAGTTCTTC.

The rearrangement joins TRBV11-2 to TRBJ2-2; TRBD1 matches 7 bases. With 5 bases clipped from V and 2 bases from J, the junction kept 8 bases outside the gene matches. In germline, CDR1 is SGHAT, CDR2 FQNNGV. CDR3 size: 16 residues. In DNA, the CDR3 is TGTGCCAGCAGCCTTAAGAGGGACAGTAACACCGGGGAGCTGTTTTTT. Translation: CASSLKRDSNTGELFF.

The rearrangement joins TRBV7-9 to TRBJ2-7; either TRBD1 or TRBD2 may supply D (5 bases each). The CDR3 is made up of 13 amino acids. The V gene lost 5 bases and the J gene lost 5 bases, with 13 bases spanning the gap. Germline V CDR1 and CDR2: SEHNR, FQNEAQ (reference sequence). The CDR3 coding sequence is TGTGCCAGCAGCCGGGACCGAGTGGACGAGCAGTACTTC. Encoded protein: CASSRDRVDEQYF.

This clonotype was observed a few times. The chain has TRBV21-1 and TRBJ1-1; TRBD1, as called in the table, went unchecked against the DNA. TRBV21-1 is a pseudogene locus. The CDR3 loop spans 17 amino acids. In DNA, the CDR3 is TGTGCCAGCAGCAAAGCCCCCCCTCCAGGGAGGAACACTGAAGCTTTCTTT. This encodes CASSKAPPPGRNTEAFF.

This chain links TRBV12-3 or TRBV12-4 with TRBJ2-1; D call uncertain. CDR3 length equals 13 residues. V was shortened by 5 bases and J by 4 bases, with 9 bases between the two germline ends. The CDR3 sequence: CASSKTDYNEQFF. CDR3 nucleotides: TGTGCCAGCAGTAAAACAGATTACAATGAGCAGTTCTTC.

V is TRBV5-4 and J is TRBJ1-6, with a tentative D call TRBD1 (5 bases). The CDR3 sequence is 15 residues long. Germline CDR1 and CDR2: SGHNT and YYREEE (reference sequence). V shed 0 bases and J shed 7 bases, with 11 bases lying between them. CDR3 nucleotides: TGTGCCAGCAGCTTGGGACAGTCTAGCAATTCACCCCTCCACTTT. Translated: CASSLGQSSNSPLHF.